These 14 T cell receptor beta chains were all obtained from the same sample, sequenced in a study of control samples from healthy donors and cancer patients. The data were produced by immunoSEQ multiplex PCR, yet TCRdb's version contains in-frame clones alone and is incomplete. The sample includes tens of thousands of clones, 90% to 95% of them seen just once. The sequencing sample was made of blood. Source of these receptors: a woman in her forties or fifties in good health.

This clone was recorded only once. The CDR3 loop is CASSQSGEKLFF. The CDR3 DNA follows: TGTGCCAGCAGCCAATCGGGTGAAAAACTGTTTTTT. The V gene is TRBV16, the J gene TRBJ1-4; no definite D call. The CDR3 is 12 amino acids. The germline V gene encodes CDR1 KGHSY and CDR2 FQNENV. V lost 0 bases and J 7 bases, leaving 3 bases between the germline ends.

The chain joins TRBV7-3 to TRBJ1-3; unclear D gene. Germline-derived CDR1 and CDR2 are SGHTA and FQGTGA. Trimming left V 1 base short and J 0 bases short, with 19 bases between. This CDR3 has 19 amino acids. The CDR3 is CASSLMGGSPKGSGNTIYF. The CDR3 coding sequence is TGTGCCAGCAGCTTAATGGGCGGAAGTCCTAAGGGCTCTGGAAACACCATATATTTT.

As concerns this clone: Other nucleotide sequences in the sample specify the same CDR3. The chain combines TRBV29-1 with TRBJ2-3, with TRBD2 as a possible D gene (5 bases). Germline V lookup: CDR1 SQVTM, CDR2 ANQGSEA. V shed 5 bases and J shed 0 bases, with 9 bases lying between them. The CDR3 has 13 residues. CDR3 amino acids: CSVQRGSTDTQYF. For the CDR3, the DNA is TGCAGCGTTCAGCGCGGGAGCACAGATACGCAGTATTTT.

The gene calls are TRBV2 and TRBJ2-2, with D perhaps matching TRBD1 (6 bases). The V end was cut by 6 bases, the J end by 5 bases, with 13 bases between. Per germline, CDR1 SNHLY and CDR2 FYNNEI. There are 14 residues in the CDR3. The CDR3 loop is CASRTPQGTGELFF. DNA of the CDR3: TGTGCCAGCAGGACACCCCAGGGGACCGGGGAGCTGTTTTTT.

V gene TRBV5-1 combines with J gene TRBJ2-2, with 15 bases identical to TRBD2. The CDR3 has 19 residues. Germline trimming cut 1 base from V and 2 bases from J; bases unmatched to any gene: 6. The germline CDR1 and CDR2 sequences are SGHRS and YFSETQ. The CDR3 coding sequence is TGCGCCAGCAGCTTGAGGGGACTAGCGGGGGGAATCAACACCGGGGAGCTGTTTTTT. This gives the protein CASSLRGLAGGINTGELFF.

V is TRBV6-2 or TRBV6-3 and J is TRBJ1-1, with D maybe TRBD1 (5 bases). Trimming left V 5 bases short and J 11 bases short, with 18 bases between. This CDR3 contains 13 residues. Looked up from germline, CDR1 is MNHEY and CDR2 is SVGEGT. Here the CDR3 DNA reads TGTGCCAGCAGTGAGGGACCAGGGAATACGGCTTTCTTT. This encodes CASSEGPGNTAFF.

This clone was counted between two and nine times. The chain uses TRBV19 and TRBJ1-4; maybe TRBD1 (5 bases). CDR1 is LNHDA, CDR2 SQIVND, per germline (reference sequence). V shed 3 bases and J shed 8 bases, with 10 bases lying between them. This CDR3 is 13 amino acids long. CDR3 sequence reads: CASSMGTREKLFF. Here the CDR3 DNA reads TGTGCCAGTAGTATGGGGACGAGGGAAAAACTGTTTTTT.

This chain connects TRBV25-1 to TRBJ2-7; 8 bases map to TRBD1. The junction had 4 bases not matched to a gene; V was cut back by 3 bases and J by 3 bases. This CDR3 comprises 14 residues. In germline, CDR1 is MGHDK, CDR2 SYGVNS. Here the CDR3 reads CASSEDRVVYEQYF. CDR3 coding DNA: TGTGCCAGCAGTGAGGACAGGGTGGTCTACGAGCAGTACTTC.

The chain combines TRBV28 with TRBJ1-4; D gene ambiguous. V lost 3 bases to trimming and J lost 3 bases, with 11 bases between them. CDR3 length: 15 residues. Germline values: CDR1 MDHEN, CDR2 SYDVKM. Here the CDR3 reads CASSFSGGANEKLFF. The CDR3 nucleotides read TGTGCCAGCAGTTTCTCTGGCGGAGCTAATGAAAAACTGTTTTTT.

The V call is TRBV18, the J call TRBJ1-5; D is unclear. Germline assignment: CDR1 KGHSH and CDR2 LQKENI. V was shortened by 3 bases and J by 6 bases, with 9 bases between the two germline ends. The length of the CDR3 is 13 residues. The CDR3 is CASSPGSGQPQHF. The DNA for the CDR3 is TGTGCCAGCTCACCGGGGTCAGGTCAGCCCCAGCATTTT.

The gene calls are TRBV6-6 and TRBJ2-1; TRBD2 matches at 7 bases. After removal of 1 base from V and 8 bases from J, the junction contained 8 bases not matched to a gene. CDR3 length: 15 residues. The V gene's germline CDR1 is MNHNY and CDR2 SVGAGI (reference sequence). CDR3 sequence reads: CASSYWDYLRDEQFF. The CDR3 DNA follows: TGTGCCAGCAGTTACTGGGACTACCTTAGGGATGAGCAGTTCTTC.

The genes are TRBV6-5 and TRBJ2-2; no clear D. Germline CDR1 reads MNHEY; CDR2 reads SVGAGI. There are 14 residues in the CDR3. Trimming pared 8 bases from V and 5 bases from J, leaving 15 bases between. The CDR3 is CASQTSLRTGELFF. CDR3 sequence (DNA): TGTGCCAGCCAGACAAGCCTTCGTACCGGGGAGCTGTTTTTT.

The gene calls are TRBV19 and TRBJ2-2, with D hard to call. V lost 5 bases and J 3 bases, leaving 4 bases between the germline ends. The CDR3 has 12 amino acids. Looked up from germline, CDR1 is LNHDA and CDR2 is SQIVND (reference sequence). The CDR3 is CASSPYTGELFF. DNA for the CDR3: TGTGCCAGTAGTCCTTACACCGGGGAGCTGTTTTTT.

V gene TRBV11-2 combines with J gene TRBJ1-2; D not resolved. Germline values: CDR1 SGHAT, CDR2 FQNNGV. V dropped 5 bases and J dropped 1 base, with 8 bases sitting between them. This CDR3 comprises 13 residues. CDR3 region: CASSRTDNYGYTF. CDR3 coding DNA: TGTGCCAGCAGCCGCACAGATAACTATGGCTACACCTTC.